The entry below describes one T cell receptor (beta chain). Sequencing was performed with immunoSEQ multiplex PCR; in TCRdb, only in-frame clones are kept and a portion is missing. This sample carries around 49,000 clones, approximately 81% of them seen once, and the ten largest clones take about a quarter. The sample belongs to a study of radiotherapy plus CTLA-4 blockade in lung cancer. V gave up 3 bases and J gave up 7 bases, with 22 bases separating them. The CDR3 contains 17 residues. CDR1 and CDR2 (germline): SGHVS, FQNEAQ. Ipilimumab CTLA-4 blockade and focal radiation were given to patients with chemo-refractory metastatic non-small-cell lung cancer.

This specimen consisted of peripheral blood, obtained from a patient treated with radiotherapy plus ipilimumab. This clonotype originated in a human donor with non-small cell lung cancer whose response to radiotherapy plus ipilimumab could not be evaluated. V usage is TRBV7-8 and J usage is TRBJ2-1; TRBD2 is a possible D gene (5 bases). In nucleotides, the CDR3 is TGTGCCAGCAGCTTTGAGGGTCCGCTTCAAGGAGCTAATGAGCAGTTCTTC. This sequence encodes CASSFEGPLQGANEQFF.